This record looks at one T cell receptor (beta chain) sequence and its context. Its antigen remains unidentified. Trimming shortened V by 0 bases and J by 0 bases, and 11 bases separated the two germline ends. The CDR3 runs 15 residues. CDR1 DFQATT and CDR2 SNEGSKA come from the germline V gene (reference sequence). This specimen comes from a study of T-cell memory formation after mild COVID-19. Study background: Each donor largely had its own TCR clusters. Regarding the study as a whole: From day 15 to 85, contracting clones were balanced between CD4 and CD8, whereas later expanders leaned toward CD4+. Second-wave clones peaking on day 37 lacked confirmed SARS-CoV-2 specificity. Prior to infection, memory already included some responding clones, suggesting cross-reactive memory joined.

MiXCR, applied by TCRdb to the 5' RACE reads, yields one record per CDR3 protein. The table includes 150,000 to 200,000 distinct CDR3 sequences, around 13% detected once. The chain couples TRBV20-1 to TRBJ1-1; no clear D gene. Sequenced: PBMCs or a T cell subset sorted from them (not recorded which). The TCR was taken from an adult woman who had mild COVID-19 (a few samples of this study predate the infection). Cell type and time point are not known. CDR3 nucleotides: TGCAGTGCTAGAGATTGGAAGGCCTTGAACACTGAAGCTTTCTTT. Translated: CSARDWKALNTEAFF.